Sequencing of this T cell receptor (beta chain) was carried out in a study of T cell responses to AZD1222 COVID-19 vaccine. Germline V lookup: CDR1 KGHSH, CDR2 LQKENI. This CDR3 is built from 14 residues. With 8 bases removed from V and 5 bases from J, the gap between germline ends came to 15 bases. To note about this clone: Antigen unknown.

Generated by immunoSEQ multiplex PCR, the TCRdb table keeps only in-frame clones and is missing some. This sample has over 100,000 clones, with just over 90% found just once. General study findings and limits: Seropositive status at baseline applied to only five to seven AZD1222 recipients. Without day 14 samples, only post-peak T cell repertoires were studied. After two AZD1222 doses, spike-specific TCR breadth and depth rose versus day 0.

The chain has TRBV18 and TRBJ1-4; no reliable D call. The clonotype comes from an adult in good health. The sequences come from peripheral blood, collected on day 0 of AZD1222 vaccination. The CDR3 DNA sequence: TGTGCCAGCACCCGGACTGAGATGAATGAAAAACTGTTTTTT. It codes for CASTRTEMNEKLFF.